These 23 T cell receptor beta chains were all obtained from the same sample, sequenced in a study of cytomegalovirus exposure and HLA in healthy donors. PCR involved 60 Vbeta and 13 Jbeta primers. The assay was immunoSEQ multiplex PCR, and TCRdb's table has in-frame clones only and misses some. Of 150,000 to 200,000 clones listed, roughly 79% are singletons. Material: PBMCs. Every receptor here comes from a male donor in good health and CMV-seropositive.

The rearrangement links TRBV6-5 to TRBJ2-1; 10 positions agree with TRBD1. Germline values: CDR1 MNHEY, CDR2 SVGAGI. J lost 6 bases, V lost 6 bases, and 2 bases had no gene match. This CDR3 has 13 amino acids. The CDR3 protein is CASSGTGVNEQFF. CDR3 nucleotides: TGTGCCAGCAGCGGGACAGGGGTCAATGAGCAGTTCTTC.

This chain joins TRBV2 and TRBJ2-1; TRBD2 matches at 11 bases. V lost 2 bases and J lost 7; bases outside the gene matches: 4. The CDR3 sequence is 15 residues long. Germline-derived CDR1 and CDR2 are SNHLY and FYNNEI. This CDR3 is CASSELAGGPNEQFF. The CDR3 region has the DNA TGTGCCAGCAGTGAACTAGCGGGGGGCCCAAATGAGCAGTTCTTC.

V usage is TRBV2 and J usage is TRBJ2-2; TRBD1 might be the D (5 bases). The germline gives CDR1 SNHLY, CDR2 FYNNEI. The CDR3 length is 14 residues. V gave up 6 bases and J gave up 3 bases, with 11 bases separating them. The CDR3 is CASRPDTYTGELFF. The CDR3 DNA is TGTGCCAGCAGGCCGGACACCTACACCGGGGAGCTGTTTTTT.

The CDR3 is CASSLSETQYF. CDR3 DNA sequence: TGTGCCAGCAGCTTATCGGAGACCCAGTACTTC. The rearrangement uses TRBV11-1 and TRBJ2-5, with no clear D. V shed 2 bases and J shed 5 bases, with 3 bases lying between them. Germline CDR1 SGHAT, CDR2 FQDESV (reference sequence). The CDR3 length is 11 residues.

V gene TRBV4-1 combines with J gene TRBJ1-3; D gene ambiguous. V lost 0 bases, J lost 1 base, and 10 bases lay in between. The CDR3 has 16 amino acids. Looked up from germline, CDR1 is MGHRA and CDR2 is YSYEKL. The CDR3 nucleotides are TGCGCCAGCAGCCAAGAGGCGGCAAGGTCTGGAAACACCATATATTTT. It is translated as CASSQEAARSGNTIYF.

The chain has TRBV5-1 and TRBJ2-2; D is unclear. V was trimmed by 5 bases and J by 3 bases, leaving 5 bases between them. The CDR3 is 12 amino acids. Germline V lookup: CDR1 SGHRS, CDR2 YFSETQ. The DNA of the CDR3 is TGCGCCAGCAGACGGGACACCGGGGAGCTGTTTTTT. Encoded protein: CASRRDTGELFF.

The V call is TRBV4-2, the J call TRBJ2-3; 7 bases are a match to TRBD2. Per the germline V gene, CDR1 is LGHNA and CDR2 is YNFKEQ. The CDR3 extends over 15 amino acids. Trimming removed 3 bases from V and 1 base from J; junction bases left unmatched: 4. This CDR3 is CASSHGGGGTDTQYF. The CDR3 DNA reads as TGTGCCAGCAGCCATGGGGGGGGTGGCACAGATACGCAGTATTTT.

This clone was seen a handful of times. The chain uses TRBV6-1 and TRBJ2-1; TRBD2 matches 11 bases. The J segment lost 8 bases and the V segment lost 6 bases, leaving 9 bases of the junction unmatched. The CDR3 has 15 amino acids. The germline V gene has CDR1 MNHNS and CDR2 SASEGT. CDR3 DNA sequence: TGTGCCAGCAGCCGAACTAGCGGGGGTTTGTATGAGCAGTTCTTC. Translation gives CASSRTSGGLYEQFF.

V gene TRBV2 combines with J gene TRBJ1-5; possibly TRBD1 for D (6 bases). Germline loops: CDR1 SNHLY, CDR2 FYNNEI. CDR3 size: 14 residues. Trimming stripped 5 bases from V and 7 bases from J, with 15 bases between. CDR3 in DNA: TGTGCCAGCAGTCGGCAGGGGCAGGGGCAGCCCCAGCATTTT. Translated, it gives CASSRQGQGQPQHF.

The rearrangement links TRBV19 to TRBJ2-3; possible D gene TRBD2, 6 bases. CDR1 LNHDA and CDR2 SQIVND come from the germline V gene (reference sequence). The CDR3 totals 15 residues. Trimming removed 1 base from V and 6 bases from J, with 14 bases in between. The CDR3 coding sequence is TGTGCCAGTAGTATAGGACTAGTCGGTGGGGATACGCAGTATTTT. Protein sequence: CASSIGLVGGDTQYF.

The rearrangement joins TRBV6-1 to TRBJ1-6; no reliable D call. Germline V gene data show CDR1 as MNHNS and CDR2 as SASEGT. V lost 3 bases to trimming and J lost 2 bases, with 8 bases between them. This CDR3 region has 15 residues. This chain's CDR3 is CASSDWAAYNSPLHF. The CDR3 DNA reads as TGTGCCAGCAGTGATTGGGCTGCCTATAATTCACCCCTCCACTTT.

For this clone: This CDR3 is also generated by other DNA sequences in the sample. The chain is built from TRBV4-2 and TRBJ2-2; D is unclear. The CDR3 has 14 amino acids. In germline, CDR1 is LGHNA, CDR2 YNFKEQ. Trimming removed 8 bases at V and 5 bases at J, with 15 bases between. CDR3 DNA: TGTGCCAGCGGAAGCCCCACGGAGACCGGGGAGCTGTTTTTT. Amino acids: CASGSPTETGELFF.

This chain joins TRBV4-2 and TRBJ2-7; TRBD2 might be the D (5 bases). Per germline, CDR1 LGHNA and CDR2 YNFKEQ. The V gene lost 1 base and the J gene lost 3 bases, with 10 bases spanning the gap. This CDR3 is 14 amino acids long. The CDR3 bases are TGTGCCAGCAGCCAAGGGACTCAGGACTACGAGCAGTACTTC. This sequence encodes CASSQGTQDYEQYF.

The chain carries TRBV6-5 and TRBJ1-2; TRBD1 aligns across 8 bases. The CDR3 has 15 residues. J was trimmed by 1 base and V by 6 bases; bases with no gene match: 7. Germline CDR1 is MNHEY and CDR2 is SVGAGI. DNA of the CDR3: TGTGCCAGCAGCTGGCAGGGGGCCTTTAACTATGGCTACACCTTC. Its protein product is CASSWQGAFNYGYTF.

The CDR3, as DNA: TGTGCCAGCTCACCTCTAGACAGCAGCAATCAGCCCCAGCATTTT. It specifies CASSPLDSSNQPQHF. The chain joins TRBV18 to TRBJ1-5; D possibly corresponds to TRBD1 (5 bases). This CDR3 has 15 residues. V was trimmed by 3 bases and J by 1 base, leaving 10 bases between them. Per germline, CDR1 KGHSH and CDR2 LQKENI.

This sequence joins TRBV18 and TRBJ2-2; 7 positions agree with TRBD1. This CDR3 contains 17 residues. The germline V gene has CDR1 KGHSH and CDR2 LQKENI. The junction had 6 bases not matched to a gene; V was cut back by 2 bases and J by 0 bases. CDR3 nucleotide sequence: TGTGCCAGCTCACCATCCCAGGGGGTAGCGAACACCGGGGAGCTGTTTTTT. Translation gives CASSPSQGVANTGELFF. Looking up the rest from reference TRBV18 and TRBJ2-2 gives the full variable domain: NAGVMQNPRHLVRRRGQEARLRCSPMKGHSHVYWYRQLPEEGLKFMVYLQKENIIDESGMPKERFSAEFPKEGPSILRIQQVVRGDSAAYFCASSPSQGVANTGELFFGEGSRLTVL.

In nucleotides, the CDR3 is TGTGCCAGCAGCTTAGTAGGGACAGGGGATAATCAGCCCCAGCATTTT. This sequence encodes CASSLVGTGDNQPQHF. V and J are TRBV7-2 and TRBJ1-5, with 10 bases identical to TRBD1. V was clipped by 1 base and J by 4 bases; unmatched bases: 4. Germline V gene sequence: CDR1 SGHTA, CDR2 FQGNSA. This CDR3 contains 16 residues.

The chain is built from TRBV4-2 and TRBJ1-1; no definite D call. Germline V gene data show CDR1 as LGHNA and CDR2 as YNFKEQ. The CDR3 is 14 residues long. V was shortened by 1 base and J by 0 bases, with 6 bases between the two germline ends. The CDR3 region has the DNA TGTGCCAGCAGCCAAGTGGACTTGAACACTGAAGCTTTCTTT. It translates to CASSQVDLNTEAFF.

The chain combines TRBV30 with TRBJ2-7; TRBD1 matches 9 bases. V was pared by 2 bases and J by 5 bases, with 7 bases of the junction left unmatched. Germline V gene lookup returns CDR1 GTSNPN and CDR2 SVGIG (reference sequence). This CDR3 is 14 amino acids long. The CDR3 loop is CAWSHRDRVDEQYF. In DNA form, the CDR3 reads TGTGCCTGGAGTCACCGGGACAGGGTAGACGAGCAGTACTTC.

The V and J genes are TRBV7-3 and TRBJ2-3; possibly TRBD2 for D (6 bases). In germline, CDR1 is SGHTA, CDR2 FQGTGA. V gave up 5 bases and J gave up 2 bases, with 17 bases separating them. This CDR3 spans 16 amino acids. As DNA, the CDR3 is TGTGCCAGCAGCCCCACTAGGGGAGGCCCCACAGATACGCAGTATTTT. It codes for CASSPTRGGPTDTQYF.

The gene calls are TRBV7-2 and TRBJ2-7, with a tentative D call TRBD2 (5 bases). Germline V gene sequence: CDR1 SGHTA, CDR2 FQGNSA. The CDR3 has 15 residues. V was clipped by 3 bases and J by 4 bases, with 16 bases between them. The CDR3 nucleotides read TGTGCCAGCAGCTTGGACGGGATAGAGAGGTACGAGCAGTACTTC. Protein sequence: CASSLDGIERYEQYF. Combining the CDR3 with reference TRBV7-2 and TRBJ2-7 gives the whole variable domain GAGVSQSPSNKVTEKGKDVELRCDPISGHTALYWYRQSLGQGLEFLIYFQGNSAPDKSGLPSDRFSAERTGGSVSTLTIQRTQQEDSAVYLCASSLDGIERYEQYFGPGTRLTVT.

This clone occurred once. This chain joins TRBV30 and TRBJ1-1; TRBD1 might be the D (6 bases). Germline V gives CDR1 GTSNPN, CDR2 SVGIG (reference sequence). The CDR3 runs to 14 residues. V shed 0 bases and J shed 6 bases, with 14 bases lying between them. The CDR3 nucleotides are TGTGCCTGGAGTGTACACGCGGCAGGGGCTGAAGCTTTCTTT. As protein: CAWSVHAAGAEAFF. Combining the CDR3 with reference TRBV30 and TRBJ1-1 gives the whole variable domain SQTIHQWPATLVQPVGSPLSLECTVEGTSNPNLYWYRQAAGRGLQLLFYSVGIGQISSEVPQNLSASRPQDRQFILSSKKLLLSDSGFYLCAWSVHAAGAEAFFGQGTRLTVV.

The chain joins TRBV5-6 to TRBJ2-5, with 13 bases that match TRBD2. In germline, CDR1 is SGHDT, CDR2 YYEEEE. Trimming removed 4 bases from V and 4 bases from J; junction bases left unmatched: 4. The length of the CDR3 is 15 residues. Here the CDR3 DNA reads TGTGCCAGCAGCCCGAGGACTAGCGGGGGAGAGACCCAGTACTTC. Translating it yields CASSPRTSGGETQYF.